Reported below is one T cell receptor beta chain. Its matching antigen is unknown. With 6 bases removed from V and 0 bases from J, the gap between germline ends came to 7 bases. Germline CDR1 is MDHEN and CDR2 is SYDVKM. This CDR3 contains 13 residues. The data belong to a study of cytomegalovirus exposure and HLA in healthy donors. Study-level background: The use of the same platform for the 130 or so validation repertoires and the 600 to 700 first-cohort repertoires was reported by a later analysis.

Findings of the study overall: Listed as cytomegalovirus-associated were 164 TCR beta chains. Reports described diagnosis of cytomegalovirus status by the classifier as highly specific and sensitive.

The method was immunoSEQ multiplex PCR; TCRdb's version includes in-frame clones alone and lacks a portion of them. Of about 350,000 clones in the sample, around 90% are singletons; the top ten hold approximately 1.1%. The source is a woman in her twenties or thirties in good health and CMV-seropositive. V and J are TRBV28 and TRBJ2-3; D is ambiguous. Input material: PBMCs. The DNA for the CDR3 is TGTGCCAGCAGCTGGGGAAGCACAGATACGCAGTATTTT. Translating gives CASSWGSTDTQYF. The full variable domain, with the rest looked up from reference TRBV28 and TRBJ2-3, is DVKVTQSSRYLVKRTGEKVFLECVQDMDHENMFWYRQDPGLGLRLIYFSYDVKMKEKGDIPEGYSVSREKKERFSLILESASTNQTSMYLCASSWGSTDTQYFGPGTRLTVL.